These T cell receptor beta chains were read from a single sample in a study of T cell responses to AZD1222 COVID-19 vaccine. Assay: immunoSEQ multiplex PCR; the TCRdb copy retains only in-frame clones and omits some. The sample has some 110,000 clones; over 70% are singletons. The sample here was peripheral blood, taken on day 0 of AZD1222 vaccination. The receptors shown here come from an adult in good health. Both conserved end residues are part of each CDR3. Fields, in order: CDR3 DNA, CDR3 protein, J gene, V gene, D gene, clone size. A D gene is named only where the DNA matches it firmly. Clone size, where shown, is once, few, many, or a class for clones that have expanded.

cdr3_nt: TGCAGCGCCTTGGGGCAGACCAAAAACATTCAGTACTTC
cdr3_aa: CSALGQTKNIQYF
j_call: TRBJ2-4
v_call: TRBV29-1
d_call: NA
clone_size: NA

cdr3_nt: TGCGCCAGCAGCCAAGATCTAGCCCTCTTAGGCTACACCTTC
cdr3_aa: CASSQDLALLGYTF
j_call: TRBJ1-2
v_call: TRBV4-1
d_call: NA
clone_size: NA

cdr3_nt: TGCAGCGTCGGGCACAGGGGCGCCTACGAGCAGTACTTC
cdr3_aa: CSVGHRGAYEQYF
j_call: TRBJ2-7
v_call: TRBV29-1
d_call: TRBD1
clone_size: NA

cdr3_nt: TGTGCCAGCAGTTACCGGGACAGGGGGTACGAGCAGTACTTC
cdr3_aa: CASSYRDRGYEQYF
j_call: TRBJ2-7
v_call: TRBV6-5
d_call: TRBD1
clone_size: NA

cdr3_nt: TGCAGCGTTGGCCGGACAGGGGGCATCTATGGCTACACCTTC
cdr3_aa: CSVGRTGGIYGYTF
j_call: TRBJ1-2
v_call: TRBV29-1
d_call: TRBD1
clone_size: NA

cdr3_nt: TGTGCCAGCAGCGCGAACAGGGGAGCCACCGGGGAGCTGTTTTTT
cdr3_aa: CASSANRGATGELFF
j_call: TRBJ2-2
v_call: TRBV7-2
d_call: TRBD1
clone_size: NA

cdr3_nt: TGTGCCAGTATGGGGGGGGCCTCTGGGGCCAACGTCCTGACTTTC
cdr3_aa: CASMGGASGANVLTF
j_call: TRBJ2-6
v_call: TRBV19
d_call: NA
clone_size: NA

cdr3_nt: TGTGCCAGCAGCCCCGGGACTAGCCGGTACGAGCAGTACTTC
cdr3_aa: CASSPGTSRYEQYF
j_call: TRBJ2-7
v_call: TRBV5-4
d_call: TRBD2
clone_size: NA

cdr3_nt: TGTGCCAGCAGTTACCGTTCAGCTGGGGCCAACGTCCTGACTTTC
cdr3_aa: CASSYRSAGANVLTF
j_call: TRBJ2-6
v_call: TRBV6-6
d_call: NA
clone_size: NA

cdr3_nt: TGCGCCAGCAGCCGGGCGGCTTCTCAGAAAGCTTTCTTT
cdr3_aa: CASSRAASQKAFF
j_call: TRBJ1-1
v_call: TRBV5-1
d_call: NA
clone_size: NA

cdr3_nt: TGTGCCAGCAGTCTAGGCGCCGGGGGGTCTGAAGCTTTCTTT
cdr3_aa: CASSLGAGGSEAFF
j_call: TRBJ1-1
v_call: TRBV27
d_call: NA
clone_size: NA

cdr3_nt: TGTGCCAGCAGTTTATTGGGGAAAGGTTACACTGAAGCTTTCTTT
cdr3_aa: CASSLLGKGYTEAFF
j_call: TRBJ1-1
v_call: TRBV27
d_call: NA
clone_size: NA

cdr3_nt: TGTGCCAGCAGTTCCACTAGGGGCCTAGCCAAAAACATTCAGTACTTC
cdr3_aa: CASSSTRGLAKNIQYF
j_call: TRBJ2-4
v_call: TRBV27
d_call: NA
clone_size: NA

cdr3_nt: TGTGCCAGCAGCACAGGGGGCTATGGCTACACCTTC
cdr3_aa: CASSTGGYGYTF
j_call: TRBJ1-2
v_call: TRBV28
d_call: TRBD1
clone_size: NA

cdr3_nt: TGTGCCAGTACTCCCCGGAGATGGAGCAATCAGCCCCAGCATTTT
cdr3_aa: CASTPRRWSNQPQHF
j_call: TRBJ1-5
v_call: TRBV19
d_call: NA
clone_size: once

cdr3_nt: TGCGCCAGCAGCTTGGACAGCCCCCGAGGGAGCTACACCTTC
cdr3_aa: CASSLDSPRGSYTF
j_call: TRBJ1-2
v_call: TRBV5-1
d_call: NA
clone_size: NA

cdr3_nt: TGTGCCAGCAGGTTTCAACAGGGCTCACCCCTCCACTTT
cdr3_aa: CASRFQQGSPLHF
j_call: TRBJ1-6
v_call: TRBV5-6
d_call: NA
clone_size: NA

cdr3_nt: TGTGCCAGCAGTTTATCCGGGACAGGGTCCACCGGGGAGCTGTTTTTT
cdr3_aa: CASSLSGTGSTGELFF
j_call: TRBJ2-2
v_call: TRBV27
d_call: TRBD1
clone_size: NA

cdr3_nt: TGTGCCAGCAGTTTATTCCTTGGACAGGGTCCCTACGAGCAGTACTTC
cdr3_aa: CASSLFLGQGPYEQYF
j_call: TRBJ2-7
v_call: TRBV28
d_call: TRBD1
clone_size: NA

cdr3_nt: TGCAGCGAGAGGGGGCCGGCTGGCTACACCTTC
cdr3_aa: CSERGPAGYTF
j_call: TRBJ1-2
v_call: TRBV29-1
d_call: TRBD1
clone_size: NA

cdr3_nt: TGTGCCAGCAGTTTATCGTATCCAGGGTCGGGAAACACCATATATTTT
cdr3_aa: CASSLSYPGSGNTIYF
j_call: TRBJ1-3
v_call: TRBV27
d_call: NA
clone_size: NA

cdr3_nt: TGTGCCAGCAGGATGACAGGGGCCCGTGGCGAAGCTTTCTTT
cdr3_aa: CASRMTGARGEAFF
j_call: TRBJ1-1
v_call: TRBV28
d_call: TRBD1
clone_size: NA

cdr3_nt: TGCGCCAGCAGCCAAGAGGGGTGGAACACTGAAGCTTTCTTT
cdr3_aa: CASSQEGWNTEAFF
j_call: TRBJ1-1
v_call: TRBV4-3
d_call: NA
clone_size: NA

cdr3_nt: TGTGCCACCAGTGATTTGGGTGCGGGAGGGCGCCCAGATACGCAGTATTTT
cdr3_aa: CATSDLGAGGRPDTQYF
j_call: TRBJ2-3
v_call: TRBV24-1
d_call: TRBD2
clone_size: NA

cdr3_nt: TGTGCCAGCACCCCGACGGGTAGCGGGGGGCTCCAAGAGACCCAGTACTTC
cdr3_aa: CASTPTGSGGLQETQYF
j_call: TRBJ2-5
v_call: TRBV27
d_call: TRBD2
clone_size: NA

cdr3_nt: TGTGCCAGCAGTGACGCCCCGGGACAGGGGTGGAATGAGCAGTTCTTC
cdr3_aa: CASSDAPGQGWNEQFF
j_call: TRBJ2-1
v_call: TRBV6-4
d_call: TRBD1
clone_size: NA

cdr3_nt: TGTGCCAGCTCACCCCCCTGGGGGTCCGCGAATGGAGAGACCCAGTACTTC
cdr3_aa: CASSPPWGSANGETQYF
j_call: TRBJ2-5
v_call: TRBV18
d_call: NA
clone_size: once

cdr3_nt: TGTGCCAGTAGTCCTGTCGGGGGCACTGAAGCTTTCTTT
cdr3_aa: CASSPVGGTEAFF
j_call: TRBJ1-1
v_call: TRBV19
d_call: NA
clone_size: NA

cdr3_nt: TGTGCCAGCAGGAGGGGGGCTACTGGGGGCTACACCTTC
cdr3_aa: CASRRGATGGYTF
j_call: TRBJ1-2
v_call: TRBV6-5
d_call: NA
clone_size: NA

cdr3_nt: TGTGCCAGCAGTGCAGGGACGGCACGCCTATGGGGCTACACCTTC
cdr3_aa: CASSAGTARLWGYTF
j_call: TRBJ1-2
v_call: TRBV28
d_call: NA
clone_size: NA

cdr3_nt: TGTGCCAGCAGCTTAGAATTCAGGACCCACGAGCAGTACTTC
cdr3_aa: CASSLEFRTHEQYF
j_call: TRBJ2-7
v_call: TRBV7-2
d_call: NA
clone_size: NA

cdr3_nt: TGTGCCACCCAGCGTACTAGCGGGAACACCGGGGAGCTGTTTTTT
cdr3_aa: CATQRTSGNTGELFF
j_call: TRBJ2-2
v_call: TRBV10-3
d_call: TRBD2
clone_size: once

cdr3_nt: TGCGCCAGCGGACGACAGGGGCACGGGGAGCTGTTTTTT
cdr3_aa: CASGRQGHGELFF
j_call: TRBJ2-2
v_call: TRBV10-1
d_call: TRBD1
clone_size: NA

cdr3_nt: TGTGCCAGCAGCCCTGGACAGTGGAACAATTCACCCCTCCACTTT
cdr3_aa: CASSPGQWNNSPLHF
j_call: TRBJ1-6
v_call: TRBV5-4
d_call: NA
clone_size: NA

cdr3_nt: TGTGCCAGCTCCGTCGGTGAAGGAAACACTGAAGCTTTCTTT
cdr3_aa: CASSVGEGNTEAFF
j_call: TRBJ1-1
v_call: TRBV18
d_call: NA
clone_size: NA

cdr3_nt: TGCGCCAGCAGCCTTAGCCCGGCACGGGCAGATACGCAGTATTTT
cdr3_aa: CASSLSPARADTQYF
j_call: TRBJ2-3
v_call: TRBV4-3
d_call: NA
clone_size: NA

cdr3_nt: TGTGCCAGCAGCTTAAGGGACTACCTCACAGATACGCAGTATTTT
cdr3_aa: CASSLRDYLTDTQYF
j_call: TRBJ2-3
v_call: TRBV7-2
d_call: TRBD2
clone_size: once

cdr3_nt: TGTGCCAGCAGCTTAACGGACAGGGGTCTTGCCGGCTACACCTTC
cdr3_aa: CASSLTDRGLAGYTF
j_call: TRBJ1-2
v_call: TRBV7-9
d_call: TRBD1
clone_size: once

cdr3_nt: TGTGCCAGCAGTTACTCTCGGCGCTCCGAGCAGTACTTC
cdr3_aa: CASSYSRRSEQYF
j_call: TRBJ2-7
v_call: TRBV6-2/TRBV6-3
d_call: NA
clone_size: NA

cdr3_nt: TGTGCCAGCAGCTTATCAGGGACTGAAGCTTTCTTT
cdr3_aa: CASSLSGTEAFF
j_call: TRBJ1-1
v_call: TRBV11-3
d_call: NA
clone_size: NA

cdr3_nt: TGTGCCTGGAGTGTAGGCCAGGGCCGTTGGTATGGCTACACCTTC
cdr3_aa: CAWSVGQGRWYGYTF
j_call: TRBJ1-2
v_call: TRBV30
d_call: NA
clone_size: NA

cdr3_nt: TGTGCCACCAGTGAGACCGGGGCCGCCGAAAGTCAGCCCCAGCATTTT
cdr3_aa: CATSETGAAESQPQHF
j_call: TRBJ1-5
v_call: TRBV24-1
d_call: NA
clone_size: NA

cdr3_nt: TGTGCCAGCTCACCGACGGCCAGAGACTACGAGCAGTACTTC
cdr3_aa: CASSPTARDYEQYF
j_call: TRBJ2-7
v_call: TRBV18
d_call: NA
clone_size: once

cdr3_nt: TGTGCCAGCAGTTACTCGATATCCGAGGGGACTGAAGCTTTCTTT
cdr3_aa: CASSYSISEGTEAFF
j_call: TRBJ1-1
v_call: TRBV6-2/TRBV6-3
d_call: NA
clone_size: NA

cdr3_nt: TGTGCCTGGGGTGGCTCGCAGTATTTT
cdr3_aa: CAWGGSQYF
j_call: TRBJ2-3
v_call: TRBV30
d_call: NA
clone_size: NA

cdr3_nt: TGTGCCAGCTCACCCGGCGGAAAGGAGACCCAGTACTTC
cdr3_aa: CASSPGGKETQYF
j_call: TRBJ2-5
v_call: TRBV18
d_call: NA
clone_size: once

cdr3_nt: TGTGCCAGCAGTTTACCTAGCGGGAATCGCAATGAGCAGTTCTTC
cdr3_aa: CASSLPSGNRNEQFF
j_call: TRBJ2-1
v_call: TRBV28
d_call: TRBD2
clone_size: NA

cdr3_nt: TGTGCCAGCAGCGATAATATAGGTTTAGGTATGGAGACCCAGTACTTC
cdr3_aa: CASSDNIGLGMETQYF
j_call: TRBJ2-5
v_call: TRBV27
d_call: NA
clone_size: once